This T cell receptor (beta chain) was captured by sequencing in a study of cytomegalovirus exposure and HLA in healthy donors. The PCR employed 60 Vbeta primers together with 13 Jbeta primers. Source study methods: In a later analysis, roughly 10 million of tens of millions of unique beta chains occurred in at least two donors. Generated by immunoSEQ multiplex PCR, the TCRdb table keeps only in-frame clones and is missing some. V and J calls and clone size are those listed in that table; D and trimming were worked out from the DNA. The table shows 180,000 or so clones, with roughly 78% occurring only once. This CDR3 contains 16 residues. V was pared by 0 bases and J by 8 bases, with 9 bases of the junction left unmatched. The germline gives CDR1 LNHNV, CDR2 YYDKDF (reference sequence).

Sample: PBMCs. The V and J genes are TRBV15 and TRBJ1-2; 10 nucleotides agree with TRBD1. This clonotype was sampled from a woman aged 30 to 39 in good health and CMV-seronegative. The CDR3 sequence is CATSRDVRDRGGGYTF. For the CDR3, the DNA is TGTGCCACCAGCAGAGATGTTCGGGACAGGGGAGGCGGCTACACCTTC.